One sample yielded the 28 T cell receptor beta chains listed below, sequenced in a study of cytomegalovirus exposure and HLA in healthy donors. The PCR contained 60 Vbeta and 13 Jbeta primers. Assay: immunoSEQ multiplex PCR; the TCRdb copy retains only in-frame clones and omits some. The data contain about 120,000 clones, 65% to 80% of them singletons. Sequencing was carried out using PBMCs. All receptors derive from a female donor in good health and CMV-seronegative.

To note about this clone: A read error may account for a junction end that differs from germline. The chain links TRBV4-2 to TRBJ1-5, with a tentative D call TRBD1 (5 bases). The CDR3 extends over 15 amino acids. CDR1 and CDR2 from the germline V gene are LGHNA and YNFKEQ. The CDR3 reads CAGSQVNRIGQPQHF. DNA of the CDR3: TGTGCCGGCAGCCAAGTGAACAGGATTGGACAGCCCCAGCATTTT.

This clone was observed a handful of times. The V gene is TRBV6-5, the J gene TRBJ2-2, with D maybe TRBD2 (5 bases). Trimming cost V 0 bases and J 2 bases, with 7 bases left between them. The CDR3 is made up of 15 amino acids. In germline, CDR1 is MNHEY, CDR2 SVGAGI. The CDR3 loop is CASSYSTINTGELFF. Written as DNA, the CDR3 is TGTGCCAGCAGTTACTCGACTATCAACACCGGGGAGCTGTTTTTT.

V usage is TRBV27 and J usage is TRBJ1-3; a possible D gene is TRBD1 (6 bases). Germline CDR1 MNHEY, CDR2 SMNVEV (reference sequence). The CDR3 contains 17 residues. Trimming removed 11 bases at V and 2 bases at J, with 25 bases between. The CDR3 DNA follows: TGTGCCGAATTACCCGGGCAGGGGAACCAACCTGGAAACACCATATATTTT. Protein product: CAELPGQGNQPGNTIYF.

The chain has TRBV7-9 and TRBJ1-2, with 8 bases that match TRBD1. CDR1 is SEHNR, CDR2 FQNEAQ, per germline (reference sequence). J lost 3 bases, V lost 4 bases, and 10 bases had no gene match. The CDR3 has 16 residues. The CDR3 sequence is CASSSTDRGSDYGYTF. CDR3 in DNA: TGTGCCAGCAGCTCCACCGACAGGGGAAGCGACTATGGCTACACCTTC.

As concerns this clone: One end of the junction varies from germline; a read error may be responsible. CDR3 nucleotide sequence: TGTTCCAGCAGCATGACAGGGACGCGGGGAGCCGGGGAGCTGTTTTTT. Residues: CSSSMTGTRGAGELFF. The chain links TRBV7-9 to TRBJ2-2; D may be TRBD1 (7 bases). Germline V CDR1 and CDR2: SEHNR, FQNEAQ (reference sequence). The CDR3 sequence is 16 residues long.

Written as DNA, the CDR3 is TGTGCCAGCAGAGCCGTAGAGTTCGGGACCGGGGAGCTGTTTTTT. This encodes CASRAVEFGTGELFF. V and J are TRBV6-1 and TRBJ2-2, with D unresolved. Germline CDR1 reads MNHNS; CDR2 reads SASEGT. The CDR3 is 15 amino acids. Trimming left V 6 bases short and J 5 bases short, with 16 bases between.

The chain joins TRBV10-3 to TRBJ2-6, with 7 bases fitting TRBD2. This CDR3 contains 16 residues. CDR1 and CDR2 (germline): ENHRY, SYGVKD. The V and J ends lost 3 bases and 2 bases, in that order; junction bases with no gene match: 4. The CDR3 protein is CAISEWGGAGANVLTF. CDR3 sequence (DNA): TGTGCCATCAGTGAATGGGGGGGGGCTGGGGCCAACGTCCTGACTTTC.

The DNA for the CDR3 is TGCGCCAGCAGCTTGTCCGCTAGCGGGATAAAAGTGCGGGGGAATGAGCAGTTCTTC. It is translated as CASSLSASGIKVRGNEQFF. V usage is TRBV5-1 and J usage is TRBJ2-1; 9 bases line up with TRBD2. The CDR3 is made up of 19 amino acids. Germline CDR1 SGHRS, CDR2 YFSETQ. Losses at the gene ends were 1 base for V and 7 bases for J; bases not matched to a gene: 18. The full variable domain, in which reference TRBV5-1 and TRBJ2-1 provide the parts outside the CDR3, is KAGVTQTPRYLIKTRGQQVTLSCSPISGHRSVSWYQQTPGQGLQFLFEYFSETQRNKGNFPGRFSGRQFSNSRSEMNVSTLELGDSALYLCASSLSASGIKVRGNEQFFGPGTRLTVL.

This chain uses TRBV7-3 with TRBJ2-3, with D possibly matching TRBD2 (7 bases). The V and J ends lost 7 bases and 0 bases respectively, with 17 bases between them. The germline gives CDR1 SGHTA, CDR2 FQGTGA. The CDR3 covers 16 residues. Here the CDR3 reads CASIHRRGGSTDTQYF. Here the CDR3 DNA reads TGTGCCAGCATCCATCGGAGGGGGGGAAGCACAGATACGCAGTATTTT. The variable domain in full, completed from reference TRBV7-3 and TRBJ2-3, reads GAGVSQTPSNKVTEKGKYVELRCDPISGHTALYWYRQSLGQGPEFLIYFQGTGAADDSGLPNDRFFAVRPEGSVSTLKIQRTERGDSAVYLCASIHRRGGSTDTQYFGPGTRLTVL.

The chain links TRBV7-2 to TRBJ2-7; 8 bases are shared with TRBD2. There are 16 residues in the CDR3. The germline V gene has CDR1 SGHTA and CDR2 FQGNSA. V shed 0 bases, J shed 5 bases, and the junction held 9 bases outside the gene matches. The CDR3 protein is CASSLAPAGGSNEQYF. The CDR3 region has the DNA TGTGCCAGCAGCTTAGCCCCCGCGGGGGGATCGAACGAGCAGTACTTC. Full variable domain (missing parts from reference TRBV7-2 and TRBJ2-7): GAGVSQSPSNKVTEKGKDVELRCDPISGHTALYWYRQSLGQGLEFLIYFQGNSAPDKSGLPSDRFSAERTGGSVSTLTIQRTQQEDSAVYLCASSLAPAGGSNEQYFGPGTRLTVT.

The chain links TRBV19 to TRBJ2-5, with a possible D match to TRBD2 (5 bases). The germline CDR1 and CDR2 sequences are LNHDA and SQIVND (reference sequence). V was trimmed by 4 bases and J by 2 bases, leaving 11 bases between them. The length of the CDR3 is 14 residues. The CDR3 DNA is TGTGCCAGTAGTAGGACGGAGGTTCAAGAGACCCAGTACTTC. Translated: CASSRTEVQETQYF.

This clone was seen a handful of times. The V call is TRBV4-2, the J call TRBJ2-7; D ambiguous. V shed 0 bases and J shed 0 bases, with 18 bases lying between them. The germline gives CDR1 LGHNA, CDR2 YNFKEQ. The CDR3 is 18 residues long. The CDR3 region has the DNA TGTGCCAGCAGCCAAGAGATTACGTTCCGTCACTCCTCCTACGAGCAGTACTTC. Translated: CASSQEITFRHSSYEQYF.

The chain uses TRBV27 and TRBJ2-7; 9 bases agree with TRBD1. V lost 3 bases, J lost 0 bases, and 3 bases stayed unmatched. CDR3 length equals 15 residues. Germline CDR1 MNHEY, CDR2 SMNVEV (reference sequence). The CDR3 protein is CASSFGQGSSYEQYF. Here the CDR3 DNA reads TGTGCCAGCAGTTTCGGACAGGGGTCCTCCTACGAGCAGTACTTC.

The V gene is TRBV29-1, the J gene TRBJ2-5; D possibly corresponds to TRBD1 (5 bases). The ends were cut back, 7 bases at V and 8 bases at J, with 20 bases in the middle. The CDR3 covers 13 residues. Looked up from germline, CDR1 is SQVTM and CDR2 is ANQGSEA. In DNA, the CDR3 is TGCAGCGACCTAAGTCGGCAGGGCCAAACCCAGTACTTC. Protein sequence: CSDLSRQGQTQYF.

The chain combines TRBV27 with TRBJ2-5; 11 bases match TRBD1. Germline CDR1 reads MNHEY; CDR2 reads SMNVEV (reference sequence). The CDR3 spans 16 residues. V trimming: 4 bases; J trimming: 1 base; junction bases outside the gene matches: 5. CDR3 DNA: TGTGCCAGCAGTTATAGGACAGGGGGCCCCCAAGAGACCCAGTACTTC. It codes for CASSYRTGGPQETQYF.

CDR3 DNA: TGCGCCAGCAGCGCAAACTGGGCAGACACTCTTGAGGGAGCTTTCTTT. Translated, it gives CASSANWADTLEGAFF. The J gene is TRBJ1-1, the V gene TRBV5-1; D is undetermined. This CDR3 contains 16 residues. Germline CDR1 reads SGHRS; CDR2 reads YFSETQ. V was clipped by 4 bases and J by 10 bases, with 26 bases between them. Complete variable domain (other parts from reference TRBV5-1 and TRBJ1-1): KAGVTQTPRYLIKTRGQQVTLSCSPISGHRSVSWYQQTPGQGLQFLFEYFSETQRNKGNFPGRFSGRQFSNSRSEMNVSTLELGDSALYLCASSANWADTLEGAFFGQGTRLTVV.

The rearrangement joins TRBV5-1 to TRBJ2-5; D is undetermined. CDR3 length equals 12 residues. Trimming left V 4 bases short and J 5 bases short, with 9 bases between. Germline CDR1 is SGHRS and CDR2 is YFSETQ. CDR3 sequence: CASSRDWETQYF. The CDR3 nucleotides are TGCGCCAGCAGCAGAGACTGGGAGACCCAGTACTTC.

V usage is TRBV7-2 and J usage is TRBJ2-3; D not resolved. Trimming shortened V by 3 bases and J by 4 bases, and 5 bases separated the two germline ends. Germline CDR1 reads SGHTA; CDR2 reads FQGNSA. This CDR3 spans 12 amino acids. This CDR3 is CASSFSADTQYF. CDR3 sequence (DNA): TGTGCCAGCAGCTTTTCCGCAGATACGCAGTATTTT.

The gene calls are TRBV2 and TRBJ2-5, with a weak D call TRBD2 (6 bases). V was cut by 3 bases and J by 5 bases, with 22 bases left in between. Germline CDR1 SNHLY, CDR2 FYNNEI. The CDR3 extends over 17 amino acids. This CDR3 reads CASSDRFAGFPGETQYF. DNA of the CDR3: TGTGCCAGCAGTGATAGATTTGCGGGGTTCCCAGGGGAGACCCAGTACTTC.

This clone occurred once. The chain carries TRBV7-8 and TRBJ2-5, with 12 bases matching TRBD2. The V gene end was trimmed by 5 bases and the J gene end by 0 bases; junction bases not matched to a gene: 4. The CDR3 runs 16 residues. Germline CDR1 reads SGHVS; CDR2 reads FQNEAQ. As DNA, the CDR3 is TGTGCCAGCAGCCCCAGACTAGCGGGGGACCAAGAGACCCAGTACTTC. As protein: CASSPRLAGDQETQYF.

The CDR3 coding sequence is TGTGCCAGCAGCTTATTCGCCGGGTTTGGCAGCGGTTACTATGGCTACACCTTC. It codes for CASSLFAGFGSGYYGYTF. V and J are TRBV5-4 and TRBJ1-2; D is unclear. Trimming took off 2 bases at V and 3 bases at J, with 23 bases between the two ends. CDR3 length: 18 residues. CDR1 is SGHNT and CDR2 is YYREEE in the germline V gene (reference sequence).

CDR3 coding DNA: TGTGCCAGTAGTATAGTCGCGGGGGGCTCCTACGAGCAGTACTTC. It is translated as CASSIVAGGSYEQYF. This chain connects TRBV19 to TRBJ2-7, with 8 bases that match TRBD2. V lost 1 base and J lost 0; bases outside the gene matches: 2. The V gene's germline CDR1 is LNHDA and CDR2 SQIVND (reference sequence). The CDR3 extends over 15 amino acids.

This rearrangement joins TRBV19 to TRBJ1-5, with 8 positions matching TRBD1. This CDR3 has 15 residues. Germline CDR1 reads LNHDA; CDR2 reads SQIVND (reference sequence). The junction had 5 bases not matched to a gene; V was cut back by 1 base and J by 6 bases. The DNA for the CDR3 is TGTGCCAGTAGTATAGCAGCAGGGGGCGGTCAGCCCCAGCATTTT. This sequence encodes CASSIAAGGGQPQHF.

This clone was observed a single time. The chain recombines TRBV19 with TRBJ2-7; TRBD1 agrees at 7 bases. The CDR3 spans 14 residues. V lost 6 bases, J lost 7 bases, and 12 bases stayed unmatched. The germline CDR1 and CDR2 sequences are LNHDA and SQIVND (reference sequence). In DNA form, the CDR3 reads TGTGCCAGTAGCACTAGGACAGGCCCTACGGAGCAGTACTTC. The encoded protein is CASSTRTGPTEQYF.

This clone appeared a few times. The chain links TRBV30 to TRBJ1-1, with 8 bases lining up with TRBD1. The CDR3 has 17 amino acids. V dropped 4 bases and J dropped 1; count of bases not matched to a gene: 14. Germline lookup yields CDR1 GTSNPN and CDR2 SVGIG (reference sequence). The CDR3 loop is CAWTSTIPGTGNTEAFF. CDR3 sequence (DNA): TGTGCCTGGACAAGCACTATTCCCGGGACAGGGAACACTGAAGCTTTCTTT.

This clone has a single count. The chain is built from TRBV4-2 and TRBJ2-5, with 10 bases aligning to TRBD2. After removal of 0 bases from V and 9 bases from J, the junction contained 19 bases not matched to a gene. CDR1 and CDR2 (germline): LGHNA, YNFKEQ. This CDR3 is built from 19 residues. The CDR3 loop is CASSQEAGGQGAVRWAQYF. CDR3 bases: TGTGCCAGCAGCCAAGAAGCGGGGGGGCAGGGGGCCGTTCGTTGGGCCCAGTACTTC.

This clone was recorded once. J is TRBJ1-1 and V is TRBV6-1; D gene ambiguous. V was trimmed by 4 bases and J by 2 bases, leaving 11 bases between them. The CDR3 covers 14 residues. From germline, CDR1 is MNHNS and CDR2 SASEGT. Here the CDR3 reads CASSGLLENTEAFF. The CDR3 DNA sequence: TGTGCCAGCAGTGGCCTTCTAGAAAACACTGAAGCTTTCTTT.

CDR3 bases: TGTGCCAGCAGTGGACCGACAGATAGCAATCAGCCCCAGCATTTT. It translates to CASSGPTDSNQPQHF. The chain links TRBV6-1 to TRBJ1-5; tentatively, D is TRBD1 (5 bases). V was trimmed by 4 bases and J by 0 bases, leaving 10 bases between them. This CDR3 contains 15 residues. In germline, CDR1 is MNHNS, CDR2 SASEGT.